A single T cell receptor (beta chain) is shown here with its context. Its antigen remains unidentified. This CDR3 region has 13 residues. Germline CDR1 SGHDT, CDR2 YYEEEE. With 4 bases removed from V and 8 bases from J, the gap between germline ends came to 12 bases. With autoimmune disease history or systemic immunosuppression, patients were excluded. Sampling of blood occurred at baseline, cycle 4 day 1, and cycle 7 day 1. Measured with immunoSEQ multiplex PCR; TCRdb has only the in-frame clones, and not every one. The table has under 8,000 clones, about nine tenths seen once. This record comes from a study of OX40 agonist ivuxolimab in advanced cancers. Study-level results: Not determined was the antigen specificity of the expanded peripheral T cells.

The clonotype was recovered from an adult with an advanced solid tumor such as melanoma, head and neck, liver or kidney cancer. Sequenced here: CD4+ or CD8+ T cells sorted from blood, sampled in a trial of the OX40 agonist ivuxolimab. The chain combines TRBV5-6 with TRBJ1-4; D unclear. The CDR3 bases are TGTGCCAGCAGCGGTCCTCGCGAGGAAAAACTGTTTTTT. Residues: CASSGPREEKLFF. The complete variable domain, with remaining parts taken from reference TRBV5-6 and TRBJ1-4, reads DAGVTQSPTHLIKTRGQQVTLRCSPKSGHDTVSWYQQALGQGPQFIFQYYEEEERQRGNFPDRFSGHQFPNYSSELNVNALLLGDSALYLCASSGPREEKLFFGSGTQLSVL.